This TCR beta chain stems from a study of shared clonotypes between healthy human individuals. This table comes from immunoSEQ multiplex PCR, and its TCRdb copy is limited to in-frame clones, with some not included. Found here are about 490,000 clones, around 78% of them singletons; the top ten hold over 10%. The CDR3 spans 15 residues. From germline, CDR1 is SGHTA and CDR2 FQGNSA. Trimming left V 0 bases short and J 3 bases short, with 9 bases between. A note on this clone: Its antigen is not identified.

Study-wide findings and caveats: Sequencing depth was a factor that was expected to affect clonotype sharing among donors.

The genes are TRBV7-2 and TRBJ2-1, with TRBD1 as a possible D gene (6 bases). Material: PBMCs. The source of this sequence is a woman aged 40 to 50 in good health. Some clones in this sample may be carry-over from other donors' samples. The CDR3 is CASSLAAGVYNEQFF. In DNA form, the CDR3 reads TGTGCCAGCAGCTTAGCGGCAGGGGTCTACAATGAGCAGTTCTTC.